The entry that follows covers one T cell receptor beta chain sequence. The ends lost 1 base at V and 4 bases at J; junction bases unmatched: 5. The V gene's germline CDR1 is SGHAT and CDR2 FQNNGV. CDR3 size: 16 residues. Clones were sequenced by immunoSEQ multiplex PCR, and TCRdb holds only the in-frame ones, with some missing. The sample lists 100,000 to 150,000 clones; around four fifths were seen once. The data were taken from a study of blood T cell repertoires in COVID-19. Study-wide background: Sources were T cells, B-cell-depleted T cells, or PBMCs; the material itself was cDNA or gDNA.

This chain connects TRBV11-2 to TRBJ2-7, with TRBD1 matching over 12 bases. The receptor's source is a man in his forties with acute COVID-19. Sequenced sample: PBMCs or T cells enriched from blood (not recorded which). Here the CDR3 DNA reads TGTGCCAGCAGCTTAGCGGGGACAGGGGGCTTATACGAGCAGTACTTC. Its translation is CASSLAGTGGLYEQYF.